This T cell receptor beta chain originates from a study of T cells in Graves' hyperthyroidism and ophthalmopathy. The CDR3 has 15 amino acids. V dropped 3 bases and J dropped 4; count of bases not matched to a gene: 4. Per the germline V gene, CDR1 is MDHEN and CDR2 is SYDVKM. The hyperthyroidism patients had all been newly diagnosed, and their disease duration was under 2 months. Their ages ranged from 18 to 65 years. Uncontrolled infection, other autoimmune disease, pregnancy or lactation barred patients from enrollment. The diagnostic basis comprised clinical symptoms, serum thyroxine and TRAb, thyroid ultrasound and orbital computed tomography. Notes on the study in general: Blood also held most thyroid clonotypes expanded beyond 0.001.

Ten or more counts support this clonotype. Antigen specificity is unknown. Amplification of TCR beta CDR3 regions was performed using RNA transcripts as template. Initially, a first-round RT-PCR of the TCR CDR3 employed the HTBI primer set. Using its own MiXCR run on the multiplex PCR reads, TCRdb lists one record per CDR3 protein. The data contain about 400,000 distinct CDR3 sequences, 15% of them singletons. Sequencing was done on a sample of blood. This TCR was recovered from a woman between 25 and 40 years old with Graves' hyperthyroidism. The rearrangement links TRBV28 to TRBJ2-5, with 11 positions matching TRBD2. CDR3 nucleotide sequence: TGTGCCAGCAGTTTCTCAGGACTAGCGGGAGAGACCCAGTACTTC. It specifies CASSFSGLAGETQYF.